The 10 T cell receptor beta chains presented below share a single source sample, sequenced in a study of blood T cell repertoires in COVID-19. Data came from immunoSEQ multiplex PCR; TCRdb stores just in-frame clones and leaves some out. The sample yields roughly 380,000 clones, roughly 87% seen once. Sequencing was carried out using PBMCs or T cells enriched from blood (not recorded which). The receptors were gathered from a woman younger than 45 who had recovered from COVID-19.

The chain is built from TRBV4-1 and TRBJ2-7; 9 positions match TRBD1. The germline V gene has CDR1 MGHRA and CDR2 YSYEKL. CDR3 length equals 15 residues. J gave up 4 bases and V 1 base, and 5 bases lay outside the gene matches. Written as DNA, the CDR3 is TGCGCCAGCAGCCAAGTGACAGGGGGTTTTTACGAGCAGTACTTC. Its protein product is CASSQVTGGFYEQYF.

The chain links TRBV7-2 to TRBJ1-4; D is undetermined. Germline assignment: CDR1 SGHTA and CDR2 FQGNSA. Trimming took 1 base from V and 8 from J, leaving 8 bases between them. This CDR3 contains 13 residues. CDR3 coding DNA: TGTGCCAGCAGCTTAGTCCGGAGCGAAAAACTGTTTTTT. This codes for CASSLVRSEKLFF.

This chain joins TRBV7-2 and TRBJ1-6, with TRBD1 matching 7 bases. J lost 6 bases, V lost 5 bases, and 4 bases had no gene match. The CDR3 loop spans 14 amino acids. Germline CDR1 is SGHTA and CDR2 is FQGNSA. The CDR3 sequence: CASSPHRGNSPLHF. The CDR3 DNA sequence: TGTGCCAGCAGCCCACACAGGGGTAATTCACCCCTCCACTTT.

This rearrangement joins TRBV15 to TRBJ2-5, with 7 nucleotides matching TRBD2. The germline gives CDR1 LNHNV, CDR2 YYDKDF (reference sequence). The CDR3 runs to 17 residues. V was pared by 8 bases and J by 5 bases, with 20 bases of the junction left unmatched. The CDR3 DNA follows: TGTGCCACCCAGCGGGAATGGGGACCGTTCGGTGTGGAGACCCAGTACTTC. This encodes CATQREWGPFGVETQYF.

The chain is built from TRBV10-3 and TRBJ1-2, with no clear D. CDR1 and CDR2 (germline): ENHRY, SYGVKD. The germline V and J ends were trimmed by 0 bases and 8 bases, with 13 bases remaining between them. This CDR3 is 14 amino acids long. The CDR3 loop reads CAISESGGIDGYTF. The CDR3, as DNA: TGTGCCATCAGTGAGTCGGGAGGAATCGACGGCTACACCTTC.

This clone was seen only once. The J gene is TRBJ2-7, the V gene TRBV3-1 (or the pseudogene TRBV3-2); D is unresolved. V lost 3 bases and J 4 bases, leaving 10 bases between the germline ends. The CDR3 loop spans 13 amino acids. Germline assignment: CDR1 LGHDT and CDR2 YNNKEL (reference sequence). CDR3 in DNA: TGTGCCAGCAGCCATAACGGAGTATACGAGCAGTACTTC. Its translation is CASSHNGVYEQYF.

The CDR3: CASSLVLVPLEQYF. The CDR3 DNA sequence: TGTGCCAGCAGCTTAGTACTAGTTCCCCTCGAGCAGTACTTC. The chain carries TRBV7-2 and TRBJ2-7, with D possibly matching TRBD2 (5 bases). From germline, CDR1 is SGHTA and CDR2 FQGNSA. This CDR3 comprises 14 residues. Trimming pared 1 base from V and 6 bases from J, leaving 13 bases between.

The rearrangement links TRBV6-4 to TRBJ2-1, with 9 nucleotides matching TRBD1. This CDR3 has 16 residues. After removal of 2 bases from V and 7 bases from J, the junction contained 9 bases not matched to a gene. Germline CDR1 and CDR2: MRHNA and SNTAGT. CDR3 protein: CASSDGTGSGPNEQFF. The CDR3 DNA follows: TGTGCCAGCAGTGACGGGACAGGGTCTGGGCCGAATGAGCAGTTCTTC.

The chain has TRBV15 and TRBJ1-2; 7 nucleotides line up with TRBD1. There are 16 residues in the CDR3. V lost 0 bases, J lost 6 bases, and 10 bases stayed unmatched. CDR1 LNHNV and CDR2 YYDKDF come from the germline V gene (reference sequence). The CDR3 coding sequence is TGTGCCACCAGCAGAGATTGGGGACAGCCACTCAATGGCTACACCTTC. Translation: CATSRDWGQPLNGYTF. The variable domain in full, with the rest retrieved from reference TRBV15 and TRBJ1-2, is DAMVIQNPRYQVTQFGKPVTLSCSQTLNHNVMYWYQQKSSQAPKLLFHYYDKDFNNEADTPDNFQSRRPNTSFCFLDIRSPGLGDTAMYLCATSRDWGQPLNGYTFGSGTRLTVV.

Remarks on this clone: The identical CDR3 is also encoded by other nucleotide sequences in the sample. The rearrangement joins TRBV29-1 to TRBJ1-2, with 7 bases aligning to TRBD1. Germline V gene sequence: CDR1 SQVTM, CDR2 ANQGSEA. J gave up 4 bases and V 7 bases, and 3 bases lay outside the gene matches. The CDR3 loop spans 11 amino acids. Here the CDR3 reads CSATGFYGYTF. The CDR3 DNA is TGCAGCGCGACAGGGTTCTATGGCTACACCTTC.